Presented here are 27 T cell receptor beta chains from one specimen sequenced in a study of CD8+ T cells in alopecia areata. As the sequencing template, cDNA was produced by extracting RNA and reverse transcribing it. The data were produced by immunoSEQ multiplex PCR, yet TCRdb's version contains in-frame clones alone and is incomplete. This table holds some 200,000 clones, approximately 56% found once. Treatment indicated: oral pan-JAK inhibitor, 5-10 mg twice daily. The specimen was CD4+ T cells sorted from blood, collected at week 4, from a patient treated with tofacitinib. These receptors all stem from a human donor with alopecia areata.

This clone was observed a few times. This specimen includes other DNA sequences encoding the same CDR3. V usage is TRBV2 and J usage is TRBJ2-5; the D is unclear. Germline CDR1 reads SNHLY; CDR2 reads FYNNEI. The CDR3 runs to 11 residues. V dropped 1 base and J dropped 3 bases, with 0 bases sitting between them. Here the CDR3 reads CASSEEETQYF. The DNA of the CDR3 is TGTGCCAGCAGTGAAGAAGAGACCCAGTACTTC.

About this clone: The sample has other DNA sequences that encode this CDR3 too. The V call is TRBV29-1, the J call TRBJ1-1; D not certain. V was clipped by 4 bases and J by 3 bases, with 3 bases between them. The CDR3 runs to 10 residues. The germline V gene has CDR1 SQVTM and CDR2 ANQGSEA. The CDR3 sequence is CSVGDTEAFF. CDR3 coding DNA: TGCAGCGTTGGAGACACTGAAGCTTTCTTT.

The V and J genes are TRBV5-1 and TRBJ1-5, with TRBD1 matching 8 bases. Per germline, CDR1 SGHRS and CDR2 YFSETQ. Trimming took 1 base from V and 6 from J; bases not matched to a gene: 9. There are 16 residues in the CDR3. The CDR3: CASSLTGDRGSQPQHF. CDR3 nucleotide sequence: TGCGCCAGCAGCTTGACGGGCGACAGGGGATCTCAGCCCCAGCATTTT.

In this sample, this clone turned up a few times. The CDR3 DNA reads TGTGCCTGGAGTGCCGGTCCCTATGGCTACACCTTC. Protein product: CAWSAGPYGYTF. The rearrangement links TRBV30 to TRBJ1-2; D ambiguous. The CDR3 has 12 amino acids. Germline CDR1 GTSNPN, CDR2 SVGIG (reference sequence). Deletions cut 1 base from V and 4 bases from J, with 7 bases between.

This clone turned up a few times. J is TRBJ2-5 and V is TRBV29-1; possible D gene TRBD2, 6 bases. This CDR3 contains 12 residues. Germline loops: CDR1 SQVTM, CDR2 ANQGSEA. Trimming removed 8 bases from V and 2 bases from J, with 12 bases in between. The CDR3 bases are TGCAGCCTAATGGGGGGTCAAGAGACCCAGTACTTC. This codes for CSLMGGQETQYF.

This clone was counted a few times. At the DNA level, this CDR3 is encoded by other sequences in the same sample as well. The chain carries TRBV18 and TRBJ1-6; D perhaps matches TRBD1 (6 bases). CDR3 length: 14 residues. Between the trimmed V and J ends, which lost 2 bases and 8 bases, there was a span of 10 bases. The germline gives CDR1 KGHSH, CDR2 LQKENI. The CDR3 DNA reads as TGTGCCAGCTCACCAGCACAGGGTGATTCACCCCTCCACTTT. This codes for CASSPAQGDSPLHF.

V is TRBV10-3 and J is TRBJ2-5; possibly TRBD2 for D (6 bases). Germline assignment: CDR1 ENHRY and CDR2 SYGVKD. V lost 0 bases, J lost 5 bases, and 10 bases lay in between. The CDR3 sequence is 14 residues long. In nucleotides, the CDR3 is TGTGCCATCAGTGAGTCCACTAGCAGGGAGACCCAGTACTTC. Translation gives CAISESTSRETQYF.

In its sample, this clone was seen many times. V gene TRBV14 combines with J gene TRBJ2-4; D is perhaps TRBD1 (6 bases). Trimming cost V 1 base and J 6 bases, with 10 bases left between them. This CDR3 region has 14 residues. Germline CDR1 SGHDN, CDR2 FVKESK. This CDR3 reads CASSQGVGGNIQYF. DNA for the CDR3: TGTGCCAGCAGCCAAGGGGTAGGGGGAAACATTCAGTACTTC.

This clone has a single count. The genes are TRBV4-3 and TRBJ2-1; perhaps TRBD1 as D (5 bases). Trimming removed 0 bases at V and 6 bases at J, with 21 bases between. The CDR3 length is 18 residues. Germline CDR1 LGHNA, CDR2 YSLEER. CDR3 protein: CASSQDWGRQGESNEQFF. CDR3 bases: TGCGCCAGCAGCCAAGATTGGGGTAGGCAGGGTGAGAGCAATGAGCAGTTCTTC.

The V gene is TRBV6-5, the J gene TRBJ1-2; tentatively, D is TRBD1 (6 bases). This CDR3 spans 14 amino acids. The germline V and J ends were trimmed by 5 bases and 8 bases, with 18 bases remaining between them. Germline V lookup: CDR1 MNHEY, CDR2 SVGAGI. The CDR3 nucleotides read TGTGCCAGCAGTAACACCGGGACAAGGGACGGCTACACCTTC. Its protein product is CASSNTGTRDGYTF.

The chain uses TRBV9 and TRBJ1-4; no definite D call. CDR1 is SGDLS, CDR2 YYNGEE, per germline. The CDR3 is made up of 15 amino acids. Trimming removed 2 bases from V and 4 bases from J, with 12 bases in between. The DNA for the CDR3 is TGTGCCAGCAGCGTCACGGGATTGGGTAATGAAAAACTGTTTTTT. Translation gives CASSVTGLGNEKLFF.

This clone was found a few times. The chain carries TRBV27 and TRBJ2-7; D is perhaps TRBD1 (6 bases). V lost 3 bases to trimming and J lost 4 bases, with 13 bases between them. The CDR3 contains 14 residues. Germline V gives CDR1 MNHEY, CDR2 SMNVEV (reference sequence). CDR3: CASSFDRSGYEQYF. CDR3 bases: TGTGCCAGCAGTTTTGACAGGTCGGGATACGAGCAGTACTTC.

This chain connects TRBV4-2 to TRBJ1-2; 8 bases match TRBD1. This CDR3 contains 15 residues. Germline CDR1 is LGHNA and CDR2 is YNFKEQ. V was pared by 2 bases and J by 8 bases, with 10 bases of the junction left unmatched. The CDR3 here is CASSQNPGQEVGYTF. Written as DNA, the CDR3 is TGTGCCAGCAGCCAAAACCCGGGACAGGAGGTGGGCTACACCTTC.

This sequence joins TRBV5-1 and TRBJ2-5; no clear D. The germline V and J ends were trimmed by 2 bases and 5 bases, with 10 bases remaining between them. Germline loops: CDR1 SGHRS, CDR2 YFSETQ. The CDR3 length is 13 residues. The CDR3 loop is CASSFRAMETQYF. CDR3 DNA: TGCGCCAGCAGCTTCCGGGCAATGGAGACCCAGTACTTC.

The chain has TRBV30 and TRBJ2-1; D is unresolved. V was pared by 0 bases and J by 6 bases, with 12 bases between. Germline V gene data show CDR1 as GTSNPN and CDR2 as SVGIG (reference sequence). The CDR3 totals 14 residues. CDR3 amino acids: CAWSVLRVLNEQFF. CDR3 DNA sequence: TGTGCCTGGAGTGTACTTAGGGTTCTCAATGAGCAGTTCTTC.

The chain joins TRBV4-2 to TRBJ2-1, with 8 bases aligning to TRBD1. The CDR3 extends over 16 amino acids. With V trimmed by 0 bases and J by 3 bases, 4 bases remained unmatched. Germline lookup yields CDR1 LGHNA and CDR2 YNFKEQ. The CDR3 DNA sequence: TGTGCCAGCAGCCAAGAACCAGGGGGCGGCTACAATGAGCAGTTCTTC. Its protein is CASSQEPGGGYNEQFF.

V is TRBV29-1 and J is TRBJ1-2, with 10 bases matching TRBD1. Germline values: CDR1 SQVTM, CDR2 ANQGSEA. With 4 bases clipped from V and 10 bases from J, the junction kept 9 bases outside the gene matches. CDR3 length: 13 residues. CDR3 coding DNA: TGCAGCGTTGGAGGGCGACAGGGGGCTTTCTACACCTTC. It is translated as CSVGGRQGAFYTF.

The chain couples TRBV2 to TRBJ1-6; D uncertain. Germline CDR1 reads SNHLY; CDR2 reads FYNNEI. Trimming left V 7 bases short and J 6 bases short, with 10 bases between. The CDR3 is 13 amino acids. The DNA of the CDR3 is TGTGCCAGCATATTGGAGATTAATTCACCCCTCCACTTT. Its protein is CASILEINSPLHF.

This chain links TRBV13 with TRBJ2-2; 7 bases are a match to TRBD1. The CDR3 covers 14 residues. Germline loops: CDR1 PRHDT, CDR2 FYEKMQ (reference sequence). The J segment lost 4 bases and the V segment lost 5 bases, leaving 4 bases of the junction unmatched. In DNA, the CDR3 is TGTGCCAGCAGCAAGACAGGGCGCACCGGGGAGCTGTTTTTT. It encodes CASSKTGRTGELFF.

The V call is TRBV10-2, the J call TRBJ2-5; D is perhaps TRBD2 (5 bases). Per germline, CDR1 WSHSY and CDR2 SAAADI. V was cut by 2 bases and J by 7 bases, with 17 bases left in between. The CDR3 totals 15 residues. CDR3 region: CASSEREPPSGTQYF. The CDR3 DNA reads as TGCGCCAGCAGTGAGAGGGAGCCCCCGTCGGGGACCCAGTACTTC.

The chain links TRBV28 to TRBJ1-1, with 10 bases fitting TRBD1. V shed 6 bases, J shed 11 bases, and the junction held 9 bases outside the gene matches. Germline lookup yields CDR1 MDHEN and CDR2 SYDVKM. This CDR3 spans 13 amino acids. The CDR3 nucleotides read TGTGCCAGCAGCCCGGGACAGGGGCCGGTGGCTTTCTTT. Translation: CASSPGQGPVAFF.

The V gene is TRBV5-1, the J gene TRBJ2-2; the match to TRBD1 covers 10 bases. V lost 4 bases to trimming and J lost 2 bases; unmatched junction nucleotides: 5. CDR1 and CDR2 (germline): SGHRS, YFSETQ. This CDR3 comprises 16 residues. In DNA form, the CDR3 reads TGCGCCAGCAGCACCGGGACAGGGGAAAACACCGGGGAGCTGTTTTTT. As protein: CASSTGTGENTGELFF.

The CDR3 DNA is TGTGCCAGCAGCTTGGAACGGTATTGGTTAGCCAAAAACATTCAGTACTTC. It encodes CASSLERYWLAKNIQYF. This chain joins TRBV5-6 and TRBJ2-4, with unresolved D. The ends were cut back, 0 bases at V and 0 bases at J, with 13 bases in the middle. The CDR3 totals 17 residues. Germline assignment: CDR1 SGHDT and CDR2 YYEEEE.

A single count supports this clone. The chain joins TRBV30 to TRBJ1-1; D gene unclear. Germline lookup yields CDR1 GTSNPN and CDR2 SVGIG (reference sequence). The CDR3 has 13 residues. The ends were cut back, 8 bases at V and 3 bases at J, with 16 bases in the middle. The CDR3 loop is CAVSPRRDTEAFF. DNA for the CDR3: TGTGCCGTGAGTCCCAGGCGCGACACTGAAGCTTTCTTT. The full variable domain, in which reference TRBV30 and TRBJ1-1 provide the parts outside the CDR3, is SQTIHQWPATLVQPVGSPLSLECTVEGTSNPNLYWYRQAAGRGLQLLFYSVGIGQISSEVPQNLSASRPQDRQFILSSKKLLLSDSGFYLCAVSPRRDTEAFFGQGTRLTVV.

This clone was picked up a small number of times. The chain uses TRBV29-1 and TRBJ1-1, with a possible D match to TRBD1 (6 bases). Germline assignment: CDR1 SQVTM and CDR2 ANQGSEA. There are 13 residues in the CDR3. With 0 bases removed from V and 3 bases from J, the gap between germline ends came to 8 bases. The DNA for the CDR3 is TGCAGCGTTGAAGAGGAGGGGGACACTGAAGCTTTCTTT. The encoded protein is CSVEEEGDTEAFF.

The rearrangement joins TRBV9 to TRBJ1-2; 10 bases map to TRBD1. Germline values: CDR1 SGDLS, CDR2 YYNGEE. The CDR3 has 14 amino acids. The V and J ends lost 2 bases and 5 bases, in that order; junction bases with no gene match: 3. The CDR3 DNA reads TGTGCCAGCAGCGTTTTGGACAGGGGGTATGGCTACACCTTC. This translates into CASSVLDRGYGYTF.

The rearrangement uses TRBV5-4 and TRBJ2-3; either TRBD1 or TRBD2 may fit D (6 bases each). This CDR3 contains 15 residues. In germline, CDR1 is SGHNT, CDR2 YYREEE (reference sequence). Trimming pared 5 bases from V and 5 bases from J, leaving 18 bases between. The CDR3 region is CASSWGAGALDTQYF. DNA of the CDR3: TGTGCCAGCAGTTGGGGGGCAGGTGCGTTAGATACGCAGTATTTT.